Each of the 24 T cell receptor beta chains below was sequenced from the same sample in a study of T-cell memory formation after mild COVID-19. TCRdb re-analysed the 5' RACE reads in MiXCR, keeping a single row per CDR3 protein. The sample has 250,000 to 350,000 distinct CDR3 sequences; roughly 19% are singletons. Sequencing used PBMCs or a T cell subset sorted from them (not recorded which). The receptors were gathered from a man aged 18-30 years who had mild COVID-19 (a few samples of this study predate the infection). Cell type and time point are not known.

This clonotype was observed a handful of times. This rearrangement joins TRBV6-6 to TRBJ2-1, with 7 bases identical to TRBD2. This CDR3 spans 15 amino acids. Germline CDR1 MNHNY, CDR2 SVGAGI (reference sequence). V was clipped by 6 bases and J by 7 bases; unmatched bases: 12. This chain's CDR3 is CASSLGGTPGNEQFF. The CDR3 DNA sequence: TGTGCCAGCAGCCTCGGGGGGACTCCGGGAAATGAGCAGTTCTTC.

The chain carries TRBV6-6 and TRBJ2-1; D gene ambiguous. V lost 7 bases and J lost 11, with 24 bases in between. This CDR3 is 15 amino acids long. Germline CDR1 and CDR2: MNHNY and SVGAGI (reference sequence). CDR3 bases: TGTGCCAGCACCCCGCCCCCTGCTTTTATGGCCAAGCAGTTCTTC. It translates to CASTPPPAFMAKQFF.

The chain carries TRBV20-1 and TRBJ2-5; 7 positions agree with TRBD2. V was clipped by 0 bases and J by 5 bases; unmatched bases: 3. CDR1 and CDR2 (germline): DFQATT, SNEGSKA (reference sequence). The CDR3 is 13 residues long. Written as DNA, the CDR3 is TGCAGTGCTAGAGATCCCGGGGGGGAGACCCAGTACTTC. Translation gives CSARDPGGETQYF.

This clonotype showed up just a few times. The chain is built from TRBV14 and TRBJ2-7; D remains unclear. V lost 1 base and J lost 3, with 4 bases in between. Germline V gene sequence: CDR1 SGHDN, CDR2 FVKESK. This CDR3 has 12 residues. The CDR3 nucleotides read TGTGCCAGCAGCCAAGGGGACTACGAGCAGTACGTC. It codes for CASSQGDYEQYV.

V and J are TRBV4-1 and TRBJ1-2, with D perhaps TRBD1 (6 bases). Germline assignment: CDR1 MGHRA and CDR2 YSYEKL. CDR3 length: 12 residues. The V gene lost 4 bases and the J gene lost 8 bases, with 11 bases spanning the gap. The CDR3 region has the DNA TGCGCCAGCAGCCGCGAGGGGGTAGGCTACACCTTC. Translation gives CASSREGVGYTF.

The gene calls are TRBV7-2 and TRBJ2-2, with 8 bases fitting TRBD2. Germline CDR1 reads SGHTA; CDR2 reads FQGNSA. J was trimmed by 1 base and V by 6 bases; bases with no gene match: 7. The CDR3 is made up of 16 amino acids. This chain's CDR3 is CASRSLAGKNTGELFF. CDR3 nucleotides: TGTGCCAGCAGATCCTTAGCGGGGAAGAACACCGGGGAGCTGTTTTTT.

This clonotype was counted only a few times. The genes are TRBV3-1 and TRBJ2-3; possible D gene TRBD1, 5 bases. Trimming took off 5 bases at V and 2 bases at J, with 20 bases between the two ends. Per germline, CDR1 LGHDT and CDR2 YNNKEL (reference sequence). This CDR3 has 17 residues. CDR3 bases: TGTGCCAGCAGCTCACAAGGGGTTCTCCGGACCACAGATACGCAGTATTTT. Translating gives CASSSQGVLRTTDTQYF.

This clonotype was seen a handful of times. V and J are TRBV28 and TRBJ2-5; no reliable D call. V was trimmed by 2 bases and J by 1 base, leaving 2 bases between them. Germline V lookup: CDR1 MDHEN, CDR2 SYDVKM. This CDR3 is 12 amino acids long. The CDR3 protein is CASSLPQETQYF. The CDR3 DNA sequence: TGTGCCAGCAGTTTACCCCAAGAGACCCAGTACTTC.

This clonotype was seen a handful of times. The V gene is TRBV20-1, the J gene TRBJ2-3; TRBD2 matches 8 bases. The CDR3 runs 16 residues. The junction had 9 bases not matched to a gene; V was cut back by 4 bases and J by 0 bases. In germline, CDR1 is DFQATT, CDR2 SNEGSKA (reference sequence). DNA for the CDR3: TGCAGTGCTACTAACAGGCGGGGGGACAGCACAGATACGCAGTATTTT. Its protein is CSATNRRGDSTDTQYF.

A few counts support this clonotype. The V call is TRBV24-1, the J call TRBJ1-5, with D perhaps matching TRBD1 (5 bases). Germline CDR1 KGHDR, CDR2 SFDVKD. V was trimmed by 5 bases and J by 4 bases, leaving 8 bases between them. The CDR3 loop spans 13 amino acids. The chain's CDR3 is CATSAGWNQPQHF. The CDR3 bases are TGTGCCACCAGTGCAGGGTGGAATCAGCCCCAGCATTTT.

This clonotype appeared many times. The chain's CDR3 is CASSQELPGGSTGELFF. CDR3 nucleotides: TGCGCCAGCAGCCAAGAGTTGCCGGGGGGGTCCACCGGGGAGCTGTTTTTT. This sequence joins TRBV4-3 and TRBJ2-2; TRBD2 matches 8 bases. The V and J ends lost 0 bases and 4 bases, in that order; junction bases with no gene match: 7. The CDR3 covers 17 residues. CDR1 and CDR2 from the germline V gene are LGHNA and YSLEER.

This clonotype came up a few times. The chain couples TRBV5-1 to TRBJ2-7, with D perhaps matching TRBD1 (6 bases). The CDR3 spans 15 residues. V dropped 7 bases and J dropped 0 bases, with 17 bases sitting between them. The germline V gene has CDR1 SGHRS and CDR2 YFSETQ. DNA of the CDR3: TGCGCCAGCCTCCCAGCTGACAGGAGCTCCTACGAGCAGTACTTC. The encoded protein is CASLPADRSSYEQYF. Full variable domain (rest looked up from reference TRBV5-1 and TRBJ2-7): KAGVTQTPRYLIKTRGQQVTLSCSPISGHRSVSWYQQTPGQGLQFLFEYFSETQRNKGNFPGRFSGRQFSNSRSEMNVSTLELGDSALYLCASLPADRSSYEQYFGPGTRLTVT.

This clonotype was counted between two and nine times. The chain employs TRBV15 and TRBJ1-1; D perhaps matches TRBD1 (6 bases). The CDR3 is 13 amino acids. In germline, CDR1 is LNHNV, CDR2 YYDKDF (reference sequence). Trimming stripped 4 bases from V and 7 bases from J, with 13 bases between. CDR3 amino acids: CATSMGGQVEAFF. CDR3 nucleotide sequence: TGTGCCACCAGCATGGGGGGGCAAGTTGAAGCTTTCTTT.

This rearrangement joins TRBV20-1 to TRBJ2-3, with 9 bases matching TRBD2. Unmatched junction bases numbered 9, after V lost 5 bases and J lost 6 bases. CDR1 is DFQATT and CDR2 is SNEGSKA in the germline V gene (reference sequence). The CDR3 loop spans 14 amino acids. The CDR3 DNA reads TGCAGTGCTCGTCGACTAGCGGTCGGGGATACGCAGTATTTT. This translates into CSARRLAVGDTQYF.

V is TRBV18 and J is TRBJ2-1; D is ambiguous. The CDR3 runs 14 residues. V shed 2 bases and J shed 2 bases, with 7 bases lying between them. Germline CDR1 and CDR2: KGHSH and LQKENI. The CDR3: CASSPGRTYNEQFF. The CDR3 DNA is TGTGCCAGCTCACCAGGGCGGACCTACAATGAGCAGTTCTTC.

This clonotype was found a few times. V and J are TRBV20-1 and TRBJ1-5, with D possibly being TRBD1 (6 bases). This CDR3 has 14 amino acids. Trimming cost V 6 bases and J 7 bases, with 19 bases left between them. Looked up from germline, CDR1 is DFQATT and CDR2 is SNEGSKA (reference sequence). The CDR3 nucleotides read TGCAGTGCCCGCAGGGGAGGGGCCGGACAGCCCCAGCATTTT. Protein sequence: CSARRGGAGQPQHF.

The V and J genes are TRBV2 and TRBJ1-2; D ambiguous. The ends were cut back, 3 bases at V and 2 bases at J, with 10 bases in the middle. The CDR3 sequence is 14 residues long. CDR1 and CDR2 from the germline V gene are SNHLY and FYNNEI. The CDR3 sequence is CASSDYRKNYGYTF. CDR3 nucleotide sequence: TGTGCCAGCAGTGATTATAGGAAGAACTATGGCTACACCTTC.

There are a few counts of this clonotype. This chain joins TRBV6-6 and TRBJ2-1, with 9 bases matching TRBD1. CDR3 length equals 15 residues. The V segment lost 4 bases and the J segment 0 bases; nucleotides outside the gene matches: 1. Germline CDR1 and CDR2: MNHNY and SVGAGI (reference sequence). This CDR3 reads CASSSTGGSYNEQFF. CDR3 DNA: TGTGCCAGCAGTTCGACAGGGGGCTCCTACAATGAGCAGTTCTTC.

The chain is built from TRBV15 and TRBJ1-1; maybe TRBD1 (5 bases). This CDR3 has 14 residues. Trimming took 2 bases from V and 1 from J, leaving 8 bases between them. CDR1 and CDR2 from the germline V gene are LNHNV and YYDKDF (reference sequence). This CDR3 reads CATSRKTGNTEAFF. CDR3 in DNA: TGTGCCACCAGCAGAAAAACAGGGAACACTGAAGCTTTCTTT.

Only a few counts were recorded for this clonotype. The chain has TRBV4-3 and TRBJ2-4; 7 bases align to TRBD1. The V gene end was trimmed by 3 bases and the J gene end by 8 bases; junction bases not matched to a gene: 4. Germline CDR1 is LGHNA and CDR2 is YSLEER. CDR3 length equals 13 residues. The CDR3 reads CASSHIQGHIQYF. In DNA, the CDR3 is TGCGCCAGCAGCCATATACAGGGGCACATTCAGTACTTC.

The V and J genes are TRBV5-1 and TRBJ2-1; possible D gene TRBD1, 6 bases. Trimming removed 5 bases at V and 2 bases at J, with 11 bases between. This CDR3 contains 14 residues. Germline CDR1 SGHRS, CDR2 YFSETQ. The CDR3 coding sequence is TGCGCCAGCAGACAACAGGGAACCTACAATGAGCAGTTCTTC. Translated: CASRQQGTYNEQFF.

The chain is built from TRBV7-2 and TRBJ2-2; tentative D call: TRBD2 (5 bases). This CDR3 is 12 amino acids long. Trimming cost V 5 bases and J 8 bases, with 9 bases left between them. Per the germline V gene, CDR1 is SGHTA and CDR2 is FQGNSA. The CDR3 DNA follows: TGTGCCAGCAGCGAAGGACTTGGGGAGCTGTTTTTT. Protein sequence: CASSEGLGELFF.

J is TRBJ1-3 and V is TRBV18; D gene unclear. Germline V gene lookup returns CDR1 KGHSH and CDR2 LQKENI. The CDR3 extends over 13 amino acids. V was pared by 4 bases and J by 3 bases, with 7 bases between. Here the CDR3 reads CASSLQDGNTIYF. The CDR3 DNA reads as TGTGCCAGCTCACTCCAGGATGGAAACACCATATATTTT.

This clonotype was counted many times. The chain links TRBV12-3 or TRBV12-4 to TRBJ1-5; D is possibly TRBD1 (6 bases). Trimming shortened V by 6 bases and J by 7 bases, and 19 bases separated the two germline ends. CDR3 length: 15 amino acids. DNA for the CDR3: TGTGCCAGCAGCAAGCGACAGGCCCCTGGGCAGCCCCAGCATTTT. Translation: CASSKRQAPGQPQHF.